The 21 T cell receptor beta chains in this list originate from one sample, sequenced in a study of beta chain features in type 1 diabetes. The antigens of these receptors remain unknown. Points from the study as a whole: Type 1 diabetes patients had TCRB CDR3s that were shorter (moderately but significantly so) in all four CD4+ subsets.

TCRB transcripts that were expressed got sequenced, as all of the isolated RNA had been reverse transcribed. The method was immunoSEQ multiplex PCR; TCRdb's version includes in-frame clones alone and lacks a portion of them. The profile covers approximately 160,000 clones, with about 63% appearing a single time and about 0.081% taken by the ten largest. The material sequenced was naive CD4+ T cells from blood. The receptors were gathered from a young man with type 1 diabetes.

For this clone: An end of the junction differs from the germline gene, which may be a read error. This sequence joins TRBV7-9 and TRBJ2-5; no definite D call. This CDR3 spans 13 amino acids. The germline V gene encodes CDR1 SEHNR and CDR2 FQNEAQ (reference sequence). CDR3 sequence: CASNLDRLETQYF. CDR3 DNA: TGTGCCAGCAACTTAGATCGCCTGGAGACCCAGTACTTC.

The CDR3 protein is CASSLSTGLNTEAFF. CDR3 DNA: TGTGCCAGCAGCTTGAGTACAGGGTTGAACACTGAAGCTTTCTTT. The chain couples TRBV7-9 to TRBJ1-1, with D perhaps matching TRBD1 (6 bases). Germline CDR1 reads SEHNR; CDR2 reads FQNEAQ (reference sequence). V was cut by 3 bases and J by 0 bases, with 11 bases left in between. The CDR3 has 15 amino acids.

The chain joins TRBV29-1 to TRBJ2-1, with TRBD2 identical over 10 bases. Trimming took 7 bases from V and 1 from J; bases not matched to a gene: 4. Germline V gene lookup returns CDR1 SQVTM and CDR2 ANQGSEA. This CDR3 region has 14 residues. DNA for the CDR3: TGCAGCGCTTTGACTAGCGGGTCCTACAATGAGCAGTTCTTC. Residues: CSALTSGSYNEQFF.

The genes are TRBV29-1 and TRBJ2-5; TRBD2 might be the D (6 bases). Germline CDR1 and CDR2: SQVTM and ANQGSEA. The CDR3 is 10 residues long. V lost 8 bases, J lost 9 bases, and 13 bases lay in between. CDR3 amino acids: CSPRRGPQYF. Here the CDR3 DNA reads TGCAGCCCGAGGAGGGGCCCCCAGTACTTC.

The table lists this clone with a few counts. The junction and the germline gene differ at one end; a read error may be behind it. The chain combines TRBV29-1 with TRBJ1-2; 7 bases map to TRBD1. Germline V lookup: CDR1 SQVTM, CDR2 ANQGSEA. CDR3 length: 11 residues. The DNA for the CDR3 is TGCAGCCTTGACAGGGTTGATGGCTACACCTTC. Its translation is CSLDRVDGYTF.

The rearrangement joins TRBV29-1 to TRBJ2-7; the match to TRBD1 covers 8 bases. The germline gives CDR1 SQVTM, CDR2 ANQGSEA. CDR3 size: 12 residues. Trimming removed 3 bases from V and 7 bases from J; junction bases left unmatched: 5. CDR3: CSVETGAQEQYF. CDR3 DNA: TGCAGCGTTGAGACAGGGGCGCAGGAGCAGTACTTC.

The V call is TRBV7-2, the J call TRBJ2-4; D remains ambiguous. CDR1 and CDR2 (germline): SGHTA, FQGNSA. V lost 1 base, J lost 2 bases, and 3 bases lay in between. This CDR3 has 13 amino acids. The CDR3 bases are TGTGCCAGCAGCTTAGAGCCCAAAAACATTCAGTACTTC. Its translation: CASSLEPKNIQYF.

The chain uses TRBV7-9 and TRBJ2-3, with D unresolved. CDR3 length equals 14 residues. Germline assignment: CDR1 SEHNR and CDR2 FQNEAQ (reference sequence). Trimming removed 5 bases from V and 4 bases from J, with 13 bases in between. The CDR3 DNA reads TGTGCCAGCAGCGTCGGGTCCATCCCAGATACGCAGTATTTT. It yields the protein CASSVGSIPDTQYF.

The CDR3 DNA sequence: TGCAGCGTAGGCCGGGACAGCAATGAGCAGTTCTTC. Amino acid sequence: CSVGRDSNEQFF. The rearrangement links TRBV29-1 to TRBJ2-1, with 7 bases that match TRBD1. Looked up from germline, CDR1 is SQVTM and CDR2 is ANQGSEA. This CDR3 spans 12 amino acids. Losses at the gene ends were 6 bases for V and 6 bases for J; bases not matched to a gene: 5.

The V call is TRBV7-2, the J call TRBJ1-2; 8 bases fit TRBD1. Germline lookup yields CDR1 SGHTA and CDR2 FQGNSA. The V and J ends lost 5 bases and 6 bases, in that order; junction bases with no gene match: 5. The CDR3 is made up of 13 amino acids. The CDR3 nucleotides are TGTGCCAGCAGCCCTGGACAGGGTAATGGCTACACCTTC. It yields the protein CASSPGQGNGYTF.

J is TRBJ2-5 and V is TRBV7-2; 10 bases map to TRBD1. The CDR3 has 15 residues. After removal of 1 base from V and 5 bases from J, the junction contained 4 bases not matched to a gene. The germline gives CDR1 SGHTA, CDR2 FQGNSA. The CDR3 sequence: CASSLGWDRGETQYF. As DNA, the CDR3 is TGTGCCAGCAGCTTAGGATGGGACAGGGGTGAGACCCAGTACTTC.

The chain is built from TRBV5-1 and TRBJ1-3, with D possibly matching TRBD1 (5 bases). The germline V gene encodes CDR1 SGHRS and CDR2 YFSETQ. The V end lost 4 bases, the J end lost 2 bases, and 13 bases lay between the germline ends. The CDR3 runs to 15 residues. CDR3 in amino acids: CASSPQGGAGNTIYF. The CDR3, as DNA: TGCGCCAGCAGCCCGCAAGGAGGGGCTGGAAACACCATATATTTT.

The V and J genes are TRBV4-1 and TRBJ2-5; the D is unclear. Trimming removed 0 bases at V and 2 bases at J, with 10 bases between. From germline, CDR1 is MGHRA and CDR2 YSYEKL. This CDR3 comprises 15 residues. The CDR3 sequence is CASSQDEGPQETQYF. The CDR3, as DNA: TGCGCCAGCAGCCAAGACGAAGGGCCTCAAGAGACCCAGTACTTC.

The chain uses TRBV2 and TRBJ2-1; 7 bases align to TRBD1. Per germline, CDR1 SNHLY and CDR2 FYNNEI. This CDR3 has 14 amino acids. Germline trimming cut 6 bases from V and 5 bases from J; bases unmatched to any gene: 7. CDR3 amino acids: CASSPQGPHNEQFF. The CDR3, as DNA: TGTGCCAGCAGCCCACAGGGGCCCCACAATGAGCAGTTCTTC.

This clone has more than one count but fewer than ten. V and J are TRBV29-1 and TRBJ2-3; possible D gene TRBD1, 5 bases. V shed 3 bases and J shed 6 bases, with 16 bases lying between them. The CDR3 is made up of 14 amino acids. Germline V gene lookup returns CDR1 SQVTM and CDR2 ANQGSEA. CDR3 coding DNA: TGCAGCGTTGATCAAGCGCCTGGGGCGGATACGCAGTATTTT. Translation: CSVDQAPGADTQYF.

The rearrangement uses TRBV7-9 and TRBJ2-5, with 8 bases lining up with TRBD1. This CDR3 is built from 14 residues. CDR1 and CDR2 (germline): SEHNR, FQNEAQ (reference sequence). The V gene end was trimmed by 4 bases and the J gene end by 5 bases; junction bases not matched to a gene: 6. The CDR3 DNA follows: TGTGCCAGCAGCTCTCGACAGGGGAGGGAGACCCAGTACTTC. Its protein product is CASSSRQGRETQYF.

The rearrangement joins TRBV7-2 to TRBJ2-5; D gene uncertain. This CDR3 comprises 12 residues. The germline gives CDR1 SGHTA, CDR2 FQGNSA. Deletions cut 5 bases from V and 5 bases from J, with 9 bases between. CDR3 coding DNA: TGTGCCAGCAGCCGGATCGCGGAGACCCAGTACTTC. Amino acids: CASSRIAETQYF.

This clone appeared a few times. The chain combines TRBV11-2 with TRBJ2-3; perhaps TRBD2 as D (7 bases). This CDR3 spans 16 amino acids. Germline V CDR1 and CDR2: SGHAT, FQNNGV. V was clipped by 6 bases and J by 0 bases, with 16 bases between them. CDR3 nucleotide sequence: TGTGCCAGCAGTTCCCTGGGAGGGGGAAGCACAGATACGCAGTATTTT. Translated, it gives CASSSLGGGSTDTQYF.

The chain couples TRBV29-1 to TRBJ2-4; either TRBD1 or TRBD2 may fit D (5 bases each). V dropped 4 bases and J dropped 8 bases, with 15 bases sitting between them. Germline CDR1 reads SQVTM; CDR2 reads ANQGSEA. The CDR3 loop spans 13 amino acids. The CDR3 reads CSVGASRGDIQYF. The CDR3 DNA reads TGCAGCGTTGGGGCATCCAGAGGGGACATTCAGTACTTC. The variable domain in full, with the rest retrieved from reference TRBV29-1 and TRBJ2-4, is SAVISQKPSRDICQRGTSLTIQCQVDSQVTMMFWYRQQPGQSLTLIATANQGSEATYESGFVIDKFPISRPNLTFSTLTVSNMSPEDSSIYLCSVGASRGDIQYFGAGTRLSVL.

In this sample, this clone turned up once. The V call is TRBV7-9, the J call TRBJ1-5, with D maybe TRBD1 (5 bases). The length of the CDR3 is 14 residues. V lost 3 bases and J lost 10, with 16 bases in between. CDR1 is SEHNR, CDR2 FQNEAQ, per germline (reference sequence). CDR3 sequence reads: CASSLTDGVGPQHF. The CDR3 DNA reads as TGTGCCAGCAGCTTGACAGATGGGGTTGGCCCCCAGCATTTT.

V is TRBV11-2 and J is TRBJ2-2; no clear D. The germline CDR1 and CDR2 sequences are SGHAT and FQNNGV. The CDR3 extends over 13 amino acids. V gave up 5 bases and J gave up 6 bases, with 10 bases separating them. The CDR3 DNA follows: TGTGCCAGCAGCCCCAGCTTAGCCGGGGAGCTGTTTTTT. Translation gives CASSPSLAGELFF. The variable domain in full, with the rest retrieved from reference TRBV11-2 and TRBJ2-2, is EAGVAQSPRYKIIEKRQSVAFWCNPISGHATLYWYQQILGQGPKLLIQFQNNGVVDDSQLPKDRFSAERLKGVDSTLKIQPAKLEDSAVYLCASSPSLAGELFFGEGSRLTVL.